The TCR beta chain under discussion was sequenced for a study of cytomegalovirus exposure and HLA in healthy donors. The PCR had 60 Vbeta and 13 Jbeta primers. TCRdb's copy holds only in-frame clones and misses some; the assay was immunoSEQ multiplex PCR. The sample has 200,000 to 250,000 clones, approximately 80% seen once. The CDR3 sequence is 17 residues long. The V end lost 4 bases, the J end lost 0 bases, and 16 bases lay between the germline ends. The germline V gene encodes CDR1 SGHNT and CDR2 YYREEE (reference sequence). The sample consisted of PBMCs. V gene TRBV5-4 combines with J gene TRBJ1-4; tentatively, D is TRBD1 (5 bases). The sequence was obtained from a girl aged 2-10 years in good health and CMV-seronegative. CDR3 amino acids: CASSRDGSRATNEKLFF. DNA for the CDR3: TGTGCCAGCAGCCGGGACGGGAGTCGCGCAACTAATGAAAAACTGTTTTTT.